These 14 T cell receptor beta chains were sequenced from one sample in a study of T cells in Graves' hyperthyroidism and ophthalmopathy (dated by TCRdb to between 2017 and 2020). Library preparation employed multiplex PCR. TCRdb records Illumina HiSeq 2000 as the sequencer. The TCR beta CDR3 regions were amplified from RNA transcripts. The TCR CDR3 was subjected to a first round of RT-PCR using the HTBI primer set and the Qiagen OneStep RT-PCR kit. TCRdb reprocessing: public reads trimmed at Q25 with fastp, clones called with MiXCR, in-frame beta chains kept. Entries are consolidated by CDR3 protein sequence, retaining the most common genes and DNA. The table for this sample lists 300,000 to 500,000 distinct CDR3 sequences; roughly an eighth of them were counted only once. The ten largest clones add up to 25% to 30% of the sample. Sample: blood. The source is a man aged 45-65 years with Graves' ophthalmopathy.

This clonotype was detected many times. For the CDR3, the DNA is TGCAGCGTTGAACATACAGGGCGAAGTTACGAGCAGTACTTC. Encoded protein: CSVEHTGRSYEQYF. This sequence joins TRBV29-1 and TRBJ2-7; maybe TRBD1 (6 bases). In germline, CDR1 is SQVTM, CDR2 ANQGSEA. The CDR3 consists of 14 residues. Trimming cost V 2 bases and J 4 bases, with 15 bases left between them.

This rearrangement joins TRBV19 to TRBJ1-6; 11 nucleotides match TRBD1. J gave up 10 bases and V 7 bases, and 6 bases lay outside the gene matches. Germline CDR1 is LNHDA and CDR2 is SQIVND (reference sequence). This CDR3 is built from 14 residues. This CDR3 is CASTAGTGGSPLHF. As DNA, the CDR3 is TGTGCCAGTACCGCCGGGACAGGGGGATCACCCCTCCACTTT.

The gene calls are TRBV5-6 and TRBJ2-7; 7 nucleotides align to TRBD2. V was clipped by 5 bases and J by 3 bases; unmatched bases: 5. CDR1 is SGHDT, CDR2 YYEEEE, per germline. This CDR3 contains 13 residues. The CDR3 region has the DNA TGTGCCAGCAGGGGGGGGGGGGTCTACGAGCAGTACTTC. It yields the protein CASRGGGVYEQYF.

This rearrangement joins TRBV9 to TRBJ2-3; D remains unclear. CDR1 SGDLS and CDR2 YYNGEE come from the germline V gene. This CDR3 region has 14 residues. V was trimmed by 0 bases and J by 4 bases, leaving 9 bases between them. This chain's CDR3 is CASSVADGADTQYF. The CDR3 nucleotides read TGTGCCAGCAGCGTAGCCGACGGTGCAGATACGCAGTATTTT.

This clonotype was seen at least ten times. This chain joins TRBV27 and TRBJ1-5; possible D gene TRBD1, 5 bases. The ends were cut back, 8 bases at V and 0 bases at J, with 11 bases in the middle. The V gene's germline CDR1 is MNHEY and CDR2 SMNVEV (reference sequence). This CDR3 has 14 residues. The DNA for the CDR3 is TGTGCCAGCGGGCAGGGCTATAGCAATCAGCCCCAGCATTTT. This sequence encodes CASGQGYSNQPQHF.

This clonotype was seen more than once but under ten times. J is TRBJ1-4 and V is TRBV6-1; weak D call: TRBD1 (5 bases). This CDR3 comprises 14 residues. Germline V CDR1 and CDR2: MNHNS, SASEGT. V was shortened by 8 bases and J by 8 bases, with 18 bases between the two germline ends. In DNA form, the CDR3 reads TGTGCCAGCTGCGGACAAGGGATTCACGAAAAACTGTTTTTT. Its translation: CASCGQGIHEKLFF.

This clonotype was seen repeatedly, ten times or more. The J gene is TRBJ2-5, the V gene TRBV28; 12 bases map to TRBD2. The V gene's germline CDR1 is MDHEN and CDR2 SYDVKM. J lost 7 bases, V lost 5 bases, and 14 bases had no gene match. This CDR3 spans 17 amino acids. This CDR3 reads CASSRTSGASPSGTQYF. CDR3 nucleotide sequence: TGTGCCAGCAGTCGGACTAGCGGGGCGTCTCCGTCGGGGACCCAGTACTTC.

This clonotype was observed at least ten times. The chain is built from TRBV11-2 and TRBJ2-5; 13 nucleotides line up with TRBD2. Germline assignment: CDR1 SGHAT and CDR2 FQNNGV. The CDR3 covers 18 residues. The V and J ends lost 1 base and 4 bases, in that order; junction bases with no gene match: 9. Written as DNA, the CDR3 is TGTGCCAGCAGCTTAGGACTAGCGGGAGGTGATGTGGGAGAGACCCAGTACTTC. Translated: CASSLGLAGGDVGETQYF.

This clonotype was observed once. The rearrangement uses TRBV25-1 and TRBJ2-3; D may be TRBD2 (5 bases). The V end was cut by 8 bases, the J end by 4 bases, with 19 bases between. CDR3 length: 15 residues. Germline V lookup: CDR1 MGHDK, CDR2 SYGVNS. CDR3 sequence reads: CASGASRGSPDTQYF. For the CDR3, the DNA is TGTGCCAGCGGCGCTAGTAGAGGGAGCCCAGATACGCAGTATTTT.

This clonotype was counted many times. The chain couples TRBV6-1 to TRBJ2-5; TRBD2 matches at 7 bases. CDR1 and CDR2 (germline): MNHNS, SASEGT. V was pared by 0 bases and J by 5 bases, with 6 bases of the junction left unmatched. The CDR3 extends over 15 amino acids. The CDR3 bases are TGTGCCAGCAGTGAAGCGCTCCTAGCGGCGGAGACCCAGTACTTC. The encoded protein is CASSEALLAAETQYF.

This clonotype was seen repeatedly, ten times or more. The chain's CDR3 is CASGTGGLGYEQYF. CDR3 in DNA: TGTGCCAGCGGGACAGGAGGCCTGGGGTACGAGCAGTACTTC. The gene calls are TRBV2 and TRBJ2-7, with 8 bases identical to TRBD1. CDR1 is SNHLY, CDR2 FYNNEI, per germline. The J segment lost 4 bases and the V segment lost 8 bases, leaving 10 bases of the junction unmatched. The CDR3 is 14 amino acids.

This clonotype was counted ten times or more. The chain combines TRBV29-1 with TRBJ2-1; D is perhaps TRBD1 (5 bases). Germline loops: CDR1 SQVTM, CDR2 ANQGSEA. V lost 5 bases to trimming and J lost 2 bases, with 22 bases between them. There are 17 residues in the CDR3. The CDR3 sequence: CSVLAGILGKPYNEQFF. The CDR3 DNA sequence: TGCAGCGTTCTGGCAGGGATATTGGGGAAACCCTACAATGAGCAGTTCTTC.

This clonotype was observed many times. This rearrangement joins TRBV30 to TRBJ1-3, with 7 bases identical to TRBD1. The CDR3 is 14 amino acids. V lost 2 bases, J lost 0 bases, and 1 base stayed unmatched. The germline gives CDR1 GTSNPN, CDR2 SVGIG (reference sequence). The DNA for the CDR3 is TGTGCCTGGAGTCGGACAGGCTCTGGAAACACCATATATTTT. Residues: CAWSRTGSGNTIYF.

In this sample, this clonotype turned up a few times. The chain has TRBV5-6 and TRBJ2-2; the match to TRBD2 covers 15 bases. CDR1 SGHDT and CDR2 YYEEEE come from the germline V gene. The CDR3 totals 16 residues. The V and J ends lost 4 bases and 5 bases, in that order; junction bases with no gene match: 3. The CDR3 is CASSDGLAGGTGELFF. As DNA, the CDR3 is TGTGCCAGCAGCGACGGACTAGCGGGAGGGACCGGGGAGCTGTTTTTT.